The sequence of this TCR beta chain was determined in a study of vaccination and CD4 T cells after COVID-19. Across the whole study: The convalescent population consisted of six males and four females, two of whom were of Hispanic ethnicity.

The Oncomine TCR Beta short-read assay was what sequenced the DNA obtained from cultured CD4+ T cells. In TCRdb, the PCR reads were re-called with MiXCR into one record per CDR3 protein. The sample yields around 5,700 distinct CDR3 sequences, approximately 42% seen once. Described treatment: approximately nine-day PBMC culture with coronavirus spike peptide pools or control peptides (ViraFEST assay). Gathered ahead of the COVID-19 pandemic (2011-2018) were the CD4+ T cells of the unexposed donor. This clonotype was detected a few times. What it binds is not known. Findings and limits, study-wide: Spike mono-reactivity marked 304 of 307 vaccine-specific clones in convalescent patients.

The germline gives CDR1 DFQATT, CDR2 SNEGSKA (reference sequence). The CDR3 is 15 residues long. V lost 0 bases, J lost 9 bases, and 10 bases stayed unmatched. The source of this sequence is a human donor in good health. Material for sequencing was CD4+ T cells from blood, cultured in vitro. The rearrangement joins TRBV20-1 to TRBJ1-1, with 10 bases matching TRBD1. CDR3 protein: CSARDPRGTGDKAFF. The CDR3 coding sequence is TGCAGTGCTAGAGATCCGAGGGGGACAGGGGATAAAGCTTTCTTT.